A selection of T cell receptor beta chains follows, all from one sample in a study of blood T cell repertoires in COVID-19. Here immunoSEQ multiplex PCR was the method, and the copy in TCRdb shows in-frame clones only, minus some. The data hold approximately 99,000 clones, with under 85% observed a single time. The sample consisted of peripheral blood. These receptors were collected from a woman in her 70s with acute or convalescent COVID-19. CDR3s include the opening cysteine and the closing phenylalanine or tryptophan. D genes are given only for firm matches. Size is stated for part of the rows, as once, few or many counts, or as a class when the clone is expanded.

cdr3_length j_call clone_size v_call d_call cdr3_nt cdr3_aa
16 TRBJ2-3 . TRBV7-2 TRBD2 TGTGCCAGCAGCTCTCAGCGGGAGTTCGTCACAGATACGCAGTATTTT CASSSQREFVTDTQYF
15 TRBJ2-2 . TRBV7-9 . TGTGCCAGCAGCTTAGGTTCAGGGGCGTCCGGGGAGCTGTTTTTT CASSLGSGASGELFF
16 TRBJ1-2 . TRBV7-2 . TGTGCCAGCAGCTACCAAGTATTCCAGGGAGGGAGTGGCTACACCTTC CASSYQVFQGGSGYTF
15 TRBJ1-2 few TRBV4-3 . TGCGCCAGCAGCCAAGATCGACGGGACTTCTCTGGCTACACCTTC CASSQDRRDFSGYTF
15 TRBJ2-3 . TRBV7-2 . TGTGCCAGCAGCTCAACCGACAGCCCCACGGGTACGCAGTATTTT CASSSTDSPTGTQYF
13 TRBJ1-2 . TRBV7-2 . TGTGCCAGCAGCTTCGACAGTAACTATGGCTACACCTTC CASSFDSNYGYTF
13 TRBJ1-5 . TRBV28 . TGTGCCAGCATGTCGGGGAGCAATCAGCCCCAGCATTTT CASMSGSNQPQHF
18 TRBJ2-1 . TRBV7-8 . TGTGCCAGCAGCAAGCGGACTGGACCTACAAGTGTGAACAATGAGCAGTTCTTC CASSKRTGPTSVNNEQFF
15 TRBJ2-3 few TRBV7-9 TRBD2 TGTGCCAGCAGCTCGACTAGCGGGCTCACAGATACGCAGTATTTT CASSSTSGLTDTQYF
13 TRBJ2-5 . TRBV19 TRBD1 TGTGCCAGTAACGGGACAGGACAAGAGACCCAGTACTTC CASNGTGQETQYF
20 TRBJ2-1 . TRBV5-5 TRBD1 TGTGCCAGCAGCTTGGCCGGGACAGGGGGAAGGTTTAGAGGCTACAATGAGCAGTTCTTC CASSLAGTGGRFRGYNEQFF
15 TRBJ2-2 once TRBV19 . TGTGCCAGTAGTACCAGGGCACCGAACACCGGGGAGCTGTTTTTT CASSTRAPNTGELFF
12 TRBJ2-7 . TRBV30 . TGTGCCTGGAAGGGGGGGGTCTACGAGCAGTACTTC CAWKGGVYEQYF
15 TRBJ2-5 once TRBV19 TRBD2 TGTGCCAGTAGTATAGATGGTAGCGGGGGTCGGACCCAGTACTTC CASSIDGSGGRTQYF
15 TRBJ1-5 . TRBV28 . TGTGCCAGCAGTCCACCGGGCAGGGCGGATCAGCCCCAGCATTTT CASSPPGRADQPQHF
13 TRBJ1-1 few TRBV11-3 . TGTGCCAGCAGCTTAGCAGGGAACACTGAAGCTTTCTTT CASSLAGNTEAFF
14 TRBJ2-2 . TRBV5-1 . TGCGCCAGCAGCGTGGACAAGAACACCGGGGAGCTGTTTTTT CASSVDKNTGELFF
17 TRBJ1-2 . TRBV28 . TGTGCCAGCACTCGCGTTGCCGGGACATTTTCTTTCTATGGCTACACCTTC CASTRVAGTFSFYGYTF
15 TRBJ1-2 . TRBV24-1 TRBD1 TGTGCCACCAGTGATTTTAGTAGGGGGCTGGCTGGCTACACCTTC CATSDFSRGLAGYTF
14 TRBJ1-6 . TRBV28 . TGTGCCAGCGTTGGACAGCCTTCCAGTTCACCCCTCCACTTT CASVGQPSSSPLHF
12 TRBJ2-3 once TRBV28 . TGTGCCAGCACCGGGACTACAGATACGCAGTATTTT CASTGTTDTQYF
14 TRBJ2-7 . TRBV18 . TGTGCCAGCTCACCATCCAGGGGCACCTACGAGCAGTACTTC CASSPSRGTYEQYF
14 TRBJ1-1 . TRBV6-5 . TGTGCCAGCAGAAGGACAGACTTGAACACTGAAGCTTTCTTT CASRRTDLNTEAFF
15 TRBJ1-1 . TRBV10-1 TRBD1 TGCGCCAGCAGCCCGGGACAGGGTACGAACACTGAAGCTTTCTTT CASSPGQGTNTEAFF
17 TRBJ1-2 . TRBV28 TRBD1 TGTGCCAGCAGGTTAGTGGGACAGGGGGCTGCCAACTATGGCTACACCTTC CASRLVGQGAANYGYTF
13 TRBJ2-7 . TRBV30 TRBD1 TGTGCCTCCTCGAGGGGACAGACCTACGAGCAGTACTTC CASSRGQTYEQYF
13 TRBJ2-5 . TRBV18 . TGTGCCAGCTCACGGCGGCCTCAAGAGACCCAGTACTTC CASSRRPQETQYF
15 TRBJ1-3 few TRBV4-3 . TGCGCCAGCAGCCAGGACCCCGACAGAGGAAACACCATATATTTT CASSQDPDRGNTIYF
15 TRBJ2-5 once TRBV28 TRBD2 TGTGCCTGCCTGGGGCTAGCGGAGTACCAAGAGACCCAGTACTTC CACLGLAEYQETQYF
14 TRBJ2-2 once TRBV7-6 TRBD1 TGTGCCAGCAGCAAACAGGGGGGCACCGGGGAGCTGTTTTTT CASSKQGGTGELFF
15 TRBJ1-6 . TRBV29-1 TRBD1 TGCAGCGCCCAGACGGGGACAGAGCATAATTCACCCCTCCACTTT CSAQTGTEHNSPLHF
15 TRBJ2-3 . TRBV15 . TGTGCCACCAGCAAGGGAGCGGTTGGGAAAGATACGCAGTATTTT CATSKGAVGKDTQYF
15 TRBJ2-1 . TRBV11-2 TRBD1 TGTGCCAGCAGCTTGGGACAGACCTACTACAATGAGCAGTTCTTC CASSLGQTYYNEQFF
16 TRBJ1-5 . TRBV28 TRBD1 TGTGCCAGCAGCTCAGTCCGACAGGGGAACAGGCAGCCCCAGCATTTT CASSSVRQGNRQPQHF
14 TRBJ1-1 once TRBV6-1 . TGTGCCAGCAGTGAAGATTGGGGGAGGCTTGAAGCTTTCTTT CASSEDWGRLEAFF
15 TRBJ1-2 . TRBV10-3 . TGTGCCGCCATGGGGCTAGAGACAGTTCACTATGGCTACACCTTC CAAMGLETVHYGYTF
13 TRBJ1-4 once TRBV19 TRBD1 TGTGCCAGTATGGACAGGGTGGAGGAAAAACTGTTTTTT CASMDRVEEKLFF
14 TRBJ1-2 . TRBV6-2/TRBV6-3 TRBD1 TGTGCCAGCAGCGACACGGGACAGGCCTATGGCTACACCTTC CASSDTGQAYGYTF
15 TRBJ1-6 . TRBV6-5 TRBD1 TGTGCCAGCAGTTATACGGGACAGGGGGATTCACCCCTCCACTTT CASSYTGQGDSPLHF
17 TRBJ1-3 . TRBV4-1 . TGCGCCAGCAGCCAAGAGGGTTTGCGGCCCTCTGGAAACACCATATATTTT CASSQEGLRPSGNTIYF
16 TRBJ2-2 once TRBV5-6 . TGTGCCAGCAGCTTGTTGCGGGGTACGGACACCGGGGAGCTGTTTTTT CASSLLRGTDTGELFF
16 TRBJ2-5 . TRBV5-1 TRBD2 TGCGCCAGCAGCTTGGGGCCTAGCGGAGTGCAAGAGACCCAGTACTTC CASSLGPSGVQETQYF
12 TRBJ1-2 . TRBV30 TRBD1 TGTGCCTGGGACAGGGGGCAGGGAGGCTACACCTTC CAWDRGQGGYTF
13 TRBJ1-2 . TRBV27 . TGTGCCAGCAGGAGGGCAGAGTTCTATGGCTACACCTTC CASRRAEFYGYTF
15 TRBJ2-5 once TRBV28 . TGTGCCAGCAGTAGCAGGCAGGTCGTTGGGGAGACCCAGTACTTC CASSSRQVVGETQYF
15 TRBJ2-1 once TRBV5-1 TRBD2 TGCGCCAGCAGCTTGGCAGCGGGAGCCTACAATGAGCAGTTCTTC CASSLAAGAYNEQFF
12 TRBJ1-2 . TRBV3-1/TRBV3-2 . TGTGCCAGCAGCCTCAACACAGGGGGCTACACCTTC CASSLNTGGYTF